This T cell receptor (beta chain) is from a study of blood T cell repertoires in COVID-19. On the study more broadly: T cells, B-cell-depleted T cells, or PBMCs provided the cDNA or gDNA that served as material.

V shed 6 bases, J shed 8 bases, and the junction held 7 bases outside the gene matches. CDR3 size: 16 residues. Germline lookup yields CDR1 LNHDA and CDR2 SQIVND (reference sequence). Produced via immunoSEQ multiplex PCR; TCRdb's table is partial and in-frame only. The top ten hold roughly 2.5% of the sample, which has 250,000 or so clones, about 88% seen once. The sequenced sample was peripheral blood. The clonotype was recovered from a woman in her sixties or seventies with acute or convalescent COVID-19. J is TRBJ2-1 and V is TRBV19; 16 nucleotides agree with TRBD2. CDR3 in amino acids: CASRSMGLAGGDEQFF. DNA of the CDR3: TGTGCCAGTAGGAGTATGGGACTAGCGGGAGGGGATGAGCAGTTCTTC.